Below are 27 T cell receptor beta chains sequenced from a single sample in a study of blood T cell repertoires in COVID-19. This table comes from immunoSEQ multiplex PCR, and its TCRdb copy is limited to in-frame clones, with some not included. There are 140,000 to 150,000 clones in the sample; 80% to 85% occur only once, and more than 5% lies in the top ten. The sample taken for sequencing was PBMCs or T cells enriched from blood (not recorded which). These receptors were obtained from a woman aged 45-65 years who had been exposed to COVID-19.

The chain recombines TRBV4-3 with TRBJ2-7, with TRBD1 identical over 8 bases. The CDR3 contains 14 residues. In germline, CDR1 is LGHNA, CDR2 YSLEER. V shed 1 base, J shed 6 bases, and the junction held 5 bases outside the gene matches. As DNA, the CDR3 is TGCGCCAGCAGCCAAGGGACAGGGACGGGCGAGCAGTACTTC. It encodes CASSQGTGTGEQYF.

The chain carries TRBV7-2 and TRBJ2-3; TRBD1 agrees at 9 bases. Germline assignment: CDR1 SGHTA and CDR2 FQGNSA. CDR3 length: 18 amino acids. V was clipped by 1 base and J by 0 bases; unmatched bases: 8. DNA for the CDR3: TGTGCCAGCAGCTTAGGGACAGGGGAGTCGTTTAGCACAGATACGCAGTATTTT. It specifies CASSLGTGESFSTDTQYF.

The chain is built from TRBV5-4 and TRBJ2-3, with 8 bases lining up with TRBD2. The V gene end was trimmed by 4 bases and the J gene end by 4 bases; junction bases not matched to a gene: 5. The V gene's germline CDR1 is SGHNT and CDR2 YYREEE (reference sequence). The CDR3 sequence is 14 residues long. For the CDR3, the DNA is TGTGCCAGCAGCGCACTCGGGGGGGCAGATACGCAGTATTTT. Protein product: CASSALGGADTQYF.

The chain links TRBV11-2 to TRBJ2-3; 9 nucleotides align to TRBD1. The V and J ends lost 5 bases and 3 bases, in that order; junction bases with no gene match: 9. Germline V gene data show CDR1 as SGHAT and CDR2 as FQNNGV. CDR3 size: 16 residues. CDR3 region: CASSLMTGGPTDTQYF. The CDR3 nucleotides are TGTGCCAGCAGCCTCATGACAGGGGGACCAACAGATACGCAGTATTTT.

The chain recombines TRBV29-1 with TRBJ1-5; a weak D match, TRBD1 (5 bases). This CDR3 comprises 12 residues. Looked up from germline, CDR1 is SQVTM and CDR2 is ANQGSEA. V lost 5 bases and J lost 6, with 11 bases in between. CDR3 amino acids: CSVIGVGQPQHF. For the CDR3, the DNA is TGCAGCGTTATAGGGGTTGGTCAGCCCCAGCATTTT.

The chain couples TRBV7-2 to TRBJ2-3; 7 positions match TRBD2. CDR1 SGHTA and CDR2 FQGNSA come from the germline V gene. CDR3 length: 15 residues. The V gene end was trimmed by 5 bases and the J gene end by 2 bases; junction bases not matched to a gene: 7. The CDR3 loop is CASSLQAGYTDTQYF. CDR3 DNA sequence: TGTGCCAGCAGCCTACAAGCGGGGTACACAGATACGCAGTATTTT.

This clone was observed a single time. The rearrangement joins TRBV6-5 to TRBJ2-7, with D possibly TRBD2 on 6 matching bases. Germline CDR1 and CDR2: MNHEY and SVGAGI. V was clipped by 5 bases and J by 3 bases, with 17 bases between them. The CDR3 has 15 residues. This CDR3 reads CASSTEGYSGYEQYF. DNA for the CDR3: TGTGCCAGCAGTACGGAAGGGTATAGCGGCTACGAGCAGTACTTC.

The V gene is TRBV6-5, the J gene TRBJ2-3; D not certain. The CDR3 sequence is 15 residues long. V lost 3 bases and J 0 bases, leaving 10 bases between the germline ends. Germline lookup yields CDR1 MNHEY and CDR2 SVGAGI. Written as DNA, the CDR3 is TGTGCCAGCAGTTATCAAAGAGTTAGCACAGATACGCAGTATTTT. It is translated as CASSYQRVSTDTQYF.

The CDR3 region has the DNA TGTGCCAGCAGCTCTCCGGGACAGGGAGGTAATGAGCAGTTCTTC. Translating gives CASSSPGQGGNEQFF. The chain is built from TRBV7-9 and TRBJ2-1, with 9 bases that match TRBD1. Losses at the gene ends were 4 bases for V and 7 bases for J; bases not matched to a gene: 8. CDR3 size: 15 residues. The germline CDR1 and CDR2 sequences are SEHNR and FQNEAQ (reference sequence).

The chain is built from TRBV7-9 and TRBJ2-2, with 7 bases identical to TRBD2. Germline CDR1 SEHNR, CDR2 FQNEAQ (reference sequence). V was clipped by 3 bases and J by 4 bases; unmatched bases: 11. This CDR3 has 17 amino acids. CDR3 DNA sequence: TGTGCCAGCAGCTTCTATCTCTTGGGAGGGCGCACCGGGGAGCTGTTTTTT. This gives the protein CASSFYLLGGRTGELFF.

The rearrangement links TRBV7-2 to TRBJ2-7; 7 nucleotides line up with TRBD2. CDR3 length: 14 amino acids. Trimming took 1 base from V and 4 from J; bases not matched to a gene: 4. Germline CDR1 and CDR2: SGHTA and FQGNSA. CDR3 coding DNA: TGTGCCAGCAGCTTAGTCCTGGGGGGGTACGAGCAGTACTTC. It translates to CASSLVLGGYEQYF. Using reference TRBV7-2 and TRBJ2-7 for the parts outside the CDR3, the full variable domain is GAGVSQSPSNKVTEKGKDVELRCDPISGHTALYWYRQSLGQGLEFLIYFQGNSAPDKSGLPSDRFSAERTGGSVSTLTIQRTQQEDSAVYLCASSLVLGGYEQYFGPGTRLTVT.

The chain employs TRBV30 and TRBJ2-7, with TRBD2 matching over 7 bases. V lost 5 bases, J lost 0 bases, and 1 base stayed unmatched. The CDR3 is made up of 12 amino acids. The germline gives CDR1 GTSNPN, CDR2 SVGIG (reference sequence). CDR3 nucleotide sequence: TGTGCCTGGGAGCGGGGCTCCTACGAGCAGTACTTC. Its protein is CAWERGSYEQYF.

The chain has TRBV25-1 and TRBJ1-2; the match to TRBD1 covers 8 bases. CDR3 length: 13 residues. Losses at the gene ends were 4 bases for V and 6 bases for J; bases not matched to a gene: 4. Per the germline V gene, CDR1 is MGHDK and CDR2 is SYGVNS. The CDR3 DNA sequence: TGTGCCAGCAGTGCAGGGGGCGGGGATGGCTACACCTTC. This codes for CASSAGGGDGYTF.

This sequence joins TRBV10-1 and TRBJ1-2; D may be TRBD1 (6 bases). Looked up from germline, CDR1 is WNHNN and CDR2 is SYGVQD (reference sequence). V was pared by 0 bases and J by 10 bases, with 12 bases between. This CDR3 is built from 13 residues. CDR3 sequence reads: CASSESGARDYTF. The CDR3 DNA follows: TGCGCCAGCAGTGAGTCGGGGGCCCGGGACTACACCTTC.

V usage is TRBV6-6 and J usage is TRBJ2-1, with TRBD1 matching 7 bases. Germline loops: CDR1 MNHNY, CDR2 SVGAGI (reference sequence). The J segment lost 6 bases and the V segment lost 11 bases, leaving 7 bases of the junction unmatched. The CDR3 has 12 amino acids. CDR3 protein: CAGQTGSNEQFF. CDR3 coding DNA: TGTGCCGGCCAGACAGGGTCCAATGAGCAGTTCTTC.

This clone was counted once. This chain uses TRBV13 with TRBJ1-1, with TRBD1 as a possible D gene (5 bases). The germline V and J ends were trimmed by 5 bases and 1 base, with 11 bases remaining between them. CDR3 size: 14 residues. The germline CDR1 and CDR2 sequences are PRHDT and FYEKMQ (reference sequence). CDR3 residues: CASSEGVRNTEAFF. CDR3 in DNA: TGTGCCAGCAGCGAAGGGGTTAGGAACACTGAAGCTTTCTTT.

The chain carries TRBV19 and TRBJ1-5; possibly TRBD1 for D (5 bases). V was cut by 6 bases and J by 6 bases, with 9 bases left in between. Germline V CDR1 and CDR2: LNHDA, SQIVND (reference sequence). The CDR3 runs 12 residues. The CDR3 spells CASRGGSQPQHF. The DNA for the CDR3 is TGTGCCAGTAGGGGGGGTAGTCAGCCCCAGCATTTT.

The chain links TRBV7-2 to TRBJ2-6; 7 nucleotides line up with TRBD2. Per the germline V gene, CDR1 is SGHTA and CDR2 is FQGNSA. V lost 3 bases to trimming and J lost 1 base; unmatched junction nucleotides: 6. The CDR3 spans 17 residues. The CDR3 DNA sequence: TGTGCCAGCAGCTTGGCTGGGGGGGGATCTGGGGCCAACGTCCTGACTTTC. Amino acid sequence: CASSLAGGGSGANVLTF.

This clone was seen ten or more times. Other nucleotide sequences in the sample specify the same CDR3. This chain links TRBV9 with TRBJ2-7, with D uncertain. V shed 3 bases and J shed 4 bases, with 5 bases lying between them. The CDR3 runs 11 residues. Germline lookup yields CDR1 SGDLS and CDR2 YYNGEE. CDR3 residues: CASSAGYEQYF. The CDR3 DNA follows: TGTGCCAGCAGCGCAGGTTACGAGCAGTACTTC.

This chain uses TRBV5-1 with TRBJ1-6; possible D gene TRBD1, 6 bases. With 0 bases removed from V and 7 bases from J, the gap between germline ends came to 14 bases. Per germline, CDR1 SGHRS and CDR2 YFSETQ. This CDR3 region has 16 residues. CDR3 in DNA: TGCGCCAGCAGCTTGGCCGGTGTTCAGGGGAATTCACCCCTCCACTTT. Translation gives CASSLAGVQGNSPLHF.

This chain uses TRBV30 with TRBJ1-2, with TRBD1 matching over 9 bases. Trimming removed 1 base from V and 2 bases from J; junction bases left unmatched: 2. The CDR3 is made up of 14 amino acids. Germline assignment: CDR1 GTSNPN and CDR2 SVGIG (reference sequence). CDR3 in DNA: TGTGCCTGGAGTGGGGACAGGGCGAACTATGGCTACACCTTC. This codes for CAWSGDRANYGYTF.

The V and J genes are TRBV6-1 and TRBJ1-5; D perhaps matches TRBD1 (6 bases). V was clipped by 4 bases and J by 3 bases, with 16 bases between them. Germline V CDR1 and CDR2: MNHNS, SASEGT. CDR3 length: 16 residues. The CDR3 DNA reads as TGTGCCAGCAGTGTCAGCAGGGGCAATGTCAATCAGCCCCAGCATTTT. Translated: CASSVSRGNVNQPQHF.

The chain is built from TRBV5-6 and TRBJ1-3; D unresolved. CDR3 length: 18 amino acids. Germline lookup yields CDR1 SGHDT and CDR2 YYEEEE. The V end lost 0 bases, the J end lost 0 bases, and 16 bases lay between the germline ends. CDR3 nucleotides: TGTGCCAGCAGCTTGGGGCAGGCCTCCTATCTCTCTGGAAACACCATATATTTT. It encodes CASSLGQASYLSGNTIYF.

This clone occurred once. The CDR3: CASSLLTGSDQPQHF. The CDR3 DNA reads TGTGCCAGCAGTTTATTAACAGGGTCCGATCAGCCCCAGCATTTT. The V call is TRBV28, the J call TRBJ1-5, with TRBD1 as a possible D gene (6 bases). The CDR3 has 15 residues. CDR1 is MDHEN and CDR2 is SYDVKM in the germline V gene. Trimming shortened V by 1 base and J by 5 bases, and 12 bases separated the two germline ends.

The rearrangement uses TRBV7-2 and TRBJ1-2; no firm D call. Germline CDR1 is SGHTA and CDR2 is FQGNSA. This CDR3 contains 14 residues. The V end lost 7 bases, the J end lost 0 bases, and 12 bases lay between the germline ends. The CDR3: CASNPDTANYGYTF. The CDR3 nucleotides read TGTGCCAGCAACCCCGACACCGCTAACTATGGCTACACCTTC.

The chain uses TRBV7-8 and TRBJ2-5; maybe TRBD1 (6 bases). The CDR3 totals 12 residues. The V gene lost 10 bases and the J gene lost 4 bases, with 13 bases spanning the gap. Germline CDR1 SGHVS, CDR2 FQNEAQ. DNA of the CDR3: TGTGCCACCTCTTTAGGGGGAGAGACCCAGTACTTC. Translated, it gives CATSLGGETQYF.

The CDR3 DNA follows: TGTGCCAGCAGCAGGGGTTTTGGTGAAGCTTTCTTT. Translating it yields CASSRGFGEAFF. The chain has TRBV14 and TRBJ1-1; possible D gene TRBD1, 5 bases. CDR3 length: 12 residues. CDR1 is SGHDN and CDR2 is FVKESK in the germline V gene. V lost 5 bases and J lost 7, with 11 bases in between.